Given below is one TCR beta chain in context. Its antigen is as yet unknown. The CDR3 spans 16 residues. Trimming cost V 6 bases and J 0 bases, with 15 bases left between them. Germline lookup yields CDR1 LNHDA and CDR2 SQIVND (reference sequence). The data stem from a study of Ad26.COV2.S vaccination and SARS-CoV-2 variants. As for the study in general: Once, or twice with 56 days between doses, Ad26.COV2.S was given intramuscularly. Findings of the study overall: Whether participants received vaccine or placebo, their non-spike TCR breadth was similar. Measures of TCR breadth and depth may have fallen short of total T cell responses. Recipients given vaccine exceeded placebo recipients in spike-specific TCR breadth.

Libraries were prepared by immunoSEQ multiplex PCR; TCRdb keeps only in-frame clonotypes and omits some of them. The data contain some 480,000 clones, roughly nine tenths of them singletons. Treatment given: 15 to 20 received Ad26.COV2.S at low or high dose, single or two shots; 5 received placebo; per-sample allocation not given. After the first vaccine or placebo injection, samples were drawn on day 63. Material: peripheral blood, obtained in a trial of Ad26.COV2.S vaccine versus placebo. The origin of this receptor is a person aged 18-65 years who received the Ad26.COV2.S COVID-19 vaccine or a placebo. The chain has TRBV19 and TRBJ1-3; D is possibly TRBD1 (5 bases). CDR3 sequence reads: CASSPIEGHSGNTIYF. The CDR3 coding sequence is TGTGCCAGTAGCCCTATAGAGGGGCACTCTGGAAACACCATATATTTT.